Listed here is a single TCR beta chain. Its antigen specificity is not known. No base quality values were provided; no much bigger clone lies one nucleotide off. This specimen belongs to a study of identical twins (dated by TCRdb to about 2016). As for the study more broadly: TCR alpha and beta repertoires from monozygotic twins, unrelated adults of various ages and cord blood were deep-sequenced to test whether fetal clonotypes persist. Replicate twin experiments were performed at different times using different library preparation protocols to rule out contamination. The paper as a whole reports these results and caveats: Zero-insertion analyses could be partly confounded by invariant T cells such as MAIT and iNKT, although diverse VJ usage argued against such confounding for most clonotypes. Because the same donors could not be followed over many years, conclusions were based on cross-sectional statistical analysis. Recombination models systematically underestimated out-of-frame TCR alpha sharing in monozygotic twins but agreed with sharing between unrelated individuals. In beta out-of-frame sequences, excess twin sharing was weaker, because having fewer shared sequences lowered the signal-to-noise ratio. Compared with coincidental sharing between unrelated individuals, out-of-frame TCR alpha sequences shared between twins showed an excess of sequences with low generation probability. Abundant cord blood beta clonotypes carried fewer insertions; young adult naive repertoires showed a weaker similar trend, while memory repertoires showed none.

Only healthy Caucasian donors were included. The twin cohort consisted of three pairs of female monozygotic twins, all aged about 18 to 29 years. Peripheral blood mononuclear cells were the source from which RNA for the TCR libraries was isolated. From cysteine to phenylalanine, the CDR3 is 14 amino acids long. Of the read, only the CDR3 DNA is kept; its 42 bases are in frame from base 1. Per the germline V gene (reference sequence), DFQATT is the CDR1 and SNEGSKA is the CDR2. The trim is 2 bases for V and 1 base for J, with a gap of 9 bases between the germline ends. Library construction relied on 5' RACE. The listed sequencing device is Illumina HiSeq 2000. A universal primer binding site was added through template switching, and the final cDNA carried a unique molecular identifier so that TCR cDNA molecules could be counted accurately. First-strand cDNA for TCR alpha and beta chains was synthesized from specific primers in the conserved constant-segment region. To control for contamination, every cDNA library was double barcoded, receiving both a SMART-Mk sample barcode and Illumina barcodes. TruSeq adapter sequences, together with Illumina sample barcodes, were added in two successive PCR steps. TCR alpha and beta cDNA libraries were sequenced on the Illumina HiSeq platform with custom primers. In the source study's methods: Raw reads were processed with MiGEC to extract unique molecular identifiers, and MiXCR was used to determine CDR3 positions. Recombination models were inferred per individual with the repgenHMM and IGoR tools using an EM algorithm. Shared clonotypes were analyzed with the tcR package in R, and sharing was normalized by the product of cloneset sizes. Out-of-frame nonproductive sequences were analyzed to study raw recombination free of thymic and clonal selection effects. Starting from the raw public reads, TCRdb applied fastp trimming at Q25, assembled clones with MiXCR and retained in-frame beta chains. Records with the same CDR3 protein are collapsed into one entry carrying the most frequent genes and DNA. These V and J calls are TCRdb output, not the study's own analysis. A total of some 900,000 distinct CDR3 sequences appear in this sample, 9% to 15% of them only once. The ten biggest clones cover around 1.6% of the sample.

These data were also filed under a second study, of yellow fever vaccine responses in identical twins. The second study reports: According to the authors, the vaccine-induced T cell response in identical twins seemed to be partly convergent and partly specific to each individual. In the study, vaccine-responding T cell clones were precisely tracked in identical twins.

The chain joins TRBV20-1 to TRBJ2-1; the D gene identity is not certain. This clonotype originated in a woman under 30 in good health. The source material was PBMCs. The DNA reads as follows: TGCAGTGCTAGACCCCCTACATCCTACAATGAGCAGTTCTTC. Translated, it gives CSARPPTSYNEQFF.